This entry features one T cell receptor (beta chain) sequence. The sample belongs to a study of blood T cells in healthy people across ages. Using a J-beta primer mix together with a sample-barcoded 5' primer, a second PCR was run for about 6 to 12 cycles. One entry per CDR3 protein, called by TCRdb with MiXCR from the 5' RACE reads. The sample shows approximately 1,700,000 distinct CDR3 sequences, 30% to 40% of them seen only once. The ends lost 4 bases at V and 8 bases at J; junction bases unmatched: 0. The CDR3 is 13 residues long. Per the germline V gene, CDR1 is SGHTA and CDR2 is FQGTGA. Sequences were obtained from blood. This chain joins TRBV7-3 and TRBJ1-6; 9 bases map to TRBD1. The clonotype originates from a human donor in good health. Here the CDR3 DNA reads TGTGCCAGCAGCTGGGACAGGGATTCACCCCTCCACTTT. This sequence encodes CASSWDRDSPLHF. Based on the CDR3 plus reference TRBV7-3 and TRBJ1-6, the full variable domain is GAGVSQTPSNKVTEKGKYVELRCDPISGHTALYWYRQSLGQGPEFLIYFQGTGAADDSGLPNDRFFAVRPEGSVSTLKIQRTERGDSAVYLCASSWDRDSPLHFGNGTRLTVT.